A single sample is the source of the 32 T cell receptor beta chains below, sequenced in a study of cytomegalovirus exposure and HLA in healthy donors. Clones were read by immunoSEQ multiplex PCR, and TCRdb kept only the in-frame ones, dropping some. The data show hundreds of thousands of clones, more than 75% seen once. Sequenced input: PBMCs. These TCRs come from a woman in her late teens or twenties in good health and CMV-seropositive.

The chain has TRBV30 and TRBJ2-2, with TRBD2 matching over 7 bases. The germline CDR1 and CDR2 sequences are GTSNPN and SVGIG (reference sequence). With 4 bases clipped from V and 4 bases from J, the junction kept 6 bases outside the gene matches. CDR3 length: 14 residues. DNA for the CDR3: TGTGCCTGGACGGGGGGTGTTCGCACCGGGGAGCTGTTTTTT. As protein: CAWTGGVRTGELFF. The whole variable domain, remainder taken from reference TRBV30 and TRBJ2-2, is SQTIHQWPATLVQPVGSPLSLECTVEGTSNPNLYWYRQAAGRGLQLLFYSVGIGQISSEVPQNLSASRPQDRQFILSSKKLLLSDSGFYLCAWTGGVRTGELFFGEGSRLTVL.

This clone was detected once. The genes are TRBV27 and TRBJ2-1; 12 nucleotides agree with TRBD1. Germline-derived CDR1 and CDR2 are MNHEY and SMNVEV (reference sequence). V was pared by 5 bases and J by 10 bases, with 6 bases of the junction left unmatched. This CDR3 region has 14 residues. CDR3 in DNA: TGTGCCAGCAGTCTGGGACAGGGGGCCTGGGAGCAGTTCTTC. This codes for CASSLGQGAWEQFF.

CDR3 sequence: CASSASGTGALEQYF. DNA for the CDR3: TGTGCCAGCAGCGCGTCCGGGACAGGGGCCCTCGAGCAGTACTTC. The rearrangement links TRBV9 to TRBJ2-7; the match to TRBD1 covers 10 bases. From germline, CDR1 is SGDLS and CDR2 YYNGEE. The CDR3 has 15 residues. V lost 3 bases, J lost 6 bases, and 9 bases stayed unmatched.

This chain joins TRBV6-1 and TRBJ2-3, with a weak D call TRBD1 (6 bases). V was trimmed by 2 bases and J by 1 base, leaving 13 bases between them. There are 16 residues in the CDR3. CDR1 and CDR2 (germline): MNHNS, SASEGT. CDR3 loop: CASSELRQAGTDTQYF. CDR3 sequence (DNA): TGTGCCAGCAGTGAATTGCGACAGGCCGGCACAGATACGCAGTATTTT.

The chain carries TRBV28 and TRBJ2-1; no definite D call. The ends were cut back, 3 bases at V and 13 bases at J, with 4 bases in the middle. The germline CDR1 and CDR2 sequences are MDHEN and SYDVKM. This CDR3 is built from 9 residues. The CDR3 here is CASSFPQFF. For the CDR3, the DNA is TGTGCCAGCAGTTTCCCTCAGTTCTTC.

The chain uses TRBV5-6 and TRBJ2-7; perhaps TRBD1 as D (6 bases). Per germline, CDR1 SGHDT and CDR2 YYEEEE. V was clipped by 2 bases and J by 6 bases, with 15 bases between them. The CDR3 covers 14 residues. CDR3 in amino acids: CASSLDTGLFEQYF. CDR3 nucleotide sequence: TGTGCCAGCAGCTTAGACACAGGGTTGTTCGAGCAGTACTTC.

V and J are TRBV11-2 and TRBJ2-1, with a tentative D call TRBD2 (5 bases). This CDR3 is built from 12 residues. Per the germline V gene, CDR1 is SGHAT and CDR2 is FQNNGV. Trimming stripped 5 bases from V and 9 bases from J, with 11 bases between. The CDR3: CASSVLVIEQFF. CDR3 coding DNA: TGTGCCAGCAGCGTACTAGTTATTGAGCAGTTCTTC.

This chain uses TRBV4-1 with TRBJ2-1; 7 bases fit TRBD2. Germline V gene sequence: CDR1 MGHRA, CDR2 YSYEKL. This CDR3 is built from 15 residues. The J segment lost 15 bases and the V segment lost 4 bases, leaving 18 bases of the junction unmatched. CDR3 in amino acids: CASSRPVGRAPHPFF. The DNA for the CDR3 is TGCGCCAGCAGCCGTCCGGTTGGGAGGGCCCCCCACCCGTTCTTC.

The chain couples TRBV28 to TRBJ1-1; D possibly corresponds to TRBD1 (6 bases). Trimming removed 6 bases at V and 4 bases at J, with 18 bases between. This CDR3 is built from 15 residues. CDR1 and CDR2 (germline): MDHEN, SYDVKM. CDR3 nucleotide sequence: TGTGCCAGCAGATGGCGCACAGGGTTGGGCACTGAAGCTTTCTTT. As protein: CASRWRTGLGTEAFF.

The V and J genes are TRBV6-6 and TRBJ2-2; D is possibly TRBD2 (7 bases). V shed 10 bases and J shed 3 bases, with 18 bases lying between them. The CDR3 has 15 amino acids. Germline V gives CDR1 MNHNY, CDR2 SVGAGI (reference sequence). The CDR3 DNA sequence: TGTGCCACCACCTCGGGCGGGGGCTACACCGGGGAGCTGTTTTTT. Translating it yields CATTSGGGYTGELFF.

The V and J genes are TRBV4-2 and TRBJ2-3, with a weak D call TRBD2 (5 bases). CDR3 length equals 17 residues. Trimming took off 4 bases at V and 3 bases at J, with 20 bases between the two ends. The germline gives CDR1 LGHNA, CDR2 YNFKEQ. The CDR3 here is CASSPQKSGIGTDTQYF. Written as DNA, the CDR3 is TGTGCCAGCAGCCCGCAGAAGTCGGGGATAGGTACAGATACGCAGTATTTT.

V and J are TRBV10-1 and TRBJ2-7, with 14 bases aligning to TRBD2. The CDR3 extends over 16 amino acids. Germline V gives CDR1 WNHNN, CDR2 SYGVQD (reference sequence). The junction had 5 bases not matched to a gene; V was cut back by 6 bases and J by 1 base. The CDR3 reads CASRDGLAGGSYEQYF. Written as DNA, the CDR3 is TGCGCCAGCAGGGACGGACTAGCGGGGGGTTCCTACGAGCAGTACTTC.

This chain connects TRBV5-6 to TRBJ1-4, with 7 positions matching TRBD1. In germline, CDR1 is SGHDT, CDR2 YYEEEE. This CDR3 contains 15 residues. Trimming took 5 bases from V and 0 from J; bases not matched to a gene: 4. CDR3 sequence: CASSYGTATNEKLFF. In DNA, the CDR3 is TGTGCCAGCAGTTATGGGACAGCAACTAATGAAAAACTGTTTTTT. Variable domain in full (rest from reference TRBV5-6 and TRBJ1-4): DAGVTQSPTHLIKTRGQQVTLRCSPKSGHDTVSWYQQALGQGPQFIFQYYEEEERQRGNFPDRFSGHQFPNYSSELNVNALLLGDSALYLCASSYGTATNEKLFFGSGTQLSVL.

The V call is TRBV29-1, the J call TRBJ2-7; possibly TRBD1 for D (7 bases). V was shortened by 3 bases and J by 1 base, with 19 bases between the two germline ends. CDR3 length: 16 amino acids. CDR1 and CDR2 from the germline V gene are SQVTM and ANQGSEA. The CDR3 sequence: CSVESPGGLGSYEQYF. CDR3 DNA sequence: TGCAGCGTTGAGTCCCCAGGGGGGCTAGGGTCCTACGAGCAGTACTTC.

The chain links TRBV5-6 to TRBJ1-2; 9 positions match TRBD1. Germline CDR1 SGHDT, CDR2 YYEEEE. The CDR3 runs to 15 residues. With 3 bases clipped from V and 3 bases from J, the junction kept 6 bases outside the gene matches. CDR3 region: CASSWSHRGHYGYTF. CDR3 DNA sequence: TGTGCCAGCAGCTGGAGCCACAGGGGGCACTATGGCTACACCTTC.

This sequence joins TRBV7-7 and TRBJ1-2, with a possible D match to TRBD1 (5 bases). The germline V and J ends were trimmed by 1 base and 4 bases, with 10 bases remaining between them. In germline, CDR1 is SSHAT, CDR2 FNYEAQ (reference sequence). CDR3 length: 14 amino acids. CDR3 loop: CASSLVRGVYGYTF. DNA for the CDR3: TGTGCCAGCAGCTTAGTCCGGGGGGTCTATGGCTACACCTTC.

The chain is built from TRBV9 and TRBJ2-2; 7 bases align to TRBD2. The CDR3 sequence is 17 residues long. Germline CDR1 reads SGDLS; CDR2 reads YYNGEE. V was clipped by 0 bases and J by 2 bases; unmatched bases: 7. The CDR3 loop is CASSVGGASGNTGELFF. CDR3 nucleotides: TGTGCCAGCAGCGTAGGAGGGGCTAGCGGAAACACCGGGGAGCTGTTTTTT.

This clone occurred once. This CDR3 reads CASRYRGVGDEQYF. DNA for the CDR3: TGTGCCAGTAGGTACAGGGGAGTCGGTGACGAGCAGTACTTC. The V call is TRBV19, the J call TRBJ2-7, with TRBD1 matching over 7 bases. The length of the CDR3 is 14 residues. Germline lookup yields CDR1 LNHDA and CDR2 SQIVND (reference sequence). V shed 6 bases and J 5 bases; nucleotides not matched to a gene: 10.

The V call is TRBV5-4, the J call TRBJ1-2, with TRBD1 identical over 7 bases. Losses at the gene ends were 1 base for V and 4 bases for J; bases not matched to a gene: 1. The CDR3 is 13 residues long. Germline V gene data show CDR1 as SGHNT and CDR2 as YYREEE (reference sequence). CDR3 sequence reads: CASSLRGPYGYTF. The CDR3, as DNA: TGTGCCAGCAGCTTGAGGGGGCCCTATGGCTACACCTTC. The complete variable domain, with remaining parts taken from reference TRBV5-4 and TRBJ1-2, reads ETGVTQSPTHLIKTRGQQVTLRCSSQSGHNTVSWYQQALGQGPQFIFQYYREEENGRGNFPPRFSGLQFPNYSSELNVNALELDDSALYLCASSLRGPYGYTFGSGTRLTVV.

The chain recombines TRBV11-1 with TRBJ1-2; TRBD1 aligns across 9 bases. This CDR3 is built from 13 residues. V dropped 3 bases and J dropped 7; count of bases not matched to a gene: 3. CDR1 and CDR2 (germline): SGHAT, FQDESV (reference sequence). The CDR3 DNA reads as TGTGCCAGCAGCTTCAACAGGGGGCTTGGCTACACCTTC. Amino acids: CASSFNRGLGYTF.

The CDR3 loop is CAWQTGGHSNQPQHF. The CDR3 region has the DNA TGTGCCTGGCAAACCGGGGGGCACAGCAATCAGCCCCAGCATTTT. The V and J genes are TRBV30 and TRBJ1-5; D possibly corresponds to TRBD1 (6 bases). Germline CDR1 reads GTSNPN; CDR2 reads SVGIG (reference sequence). The CDR3 spans 15 residues. Trimming took 5 bases from V and 1 from J, leaving 15 bases between them.

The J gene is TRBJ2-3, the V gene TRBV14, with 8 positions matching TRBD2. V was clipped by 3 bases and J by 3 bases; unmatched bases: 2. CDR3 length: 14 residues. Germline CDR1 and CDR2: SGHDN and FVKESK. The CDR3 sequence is CASSQGGRTDTQYF. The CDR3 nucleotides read TGTGCCAGCAGCCAGGGCGGGAGGACAGATACGCAGTATTTT.

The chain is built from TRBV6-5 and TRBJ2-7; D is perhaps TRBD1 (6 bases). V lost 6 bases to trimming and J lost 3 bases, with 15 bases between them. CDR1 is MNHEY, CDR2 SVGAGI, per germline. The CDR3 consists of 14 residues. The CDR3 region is CASSLGTKFYEQYF. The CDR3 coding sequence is TGTGCCAGCAGCCTCGGGACAAAATTCTACGAGCAGTACTTC.

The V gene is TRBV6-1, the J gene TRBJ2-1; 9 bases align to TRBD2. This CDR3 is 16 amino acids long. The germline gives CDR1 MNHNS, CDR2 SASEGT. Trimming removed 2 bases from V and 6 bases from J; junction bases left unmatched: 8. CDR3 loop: CASSELVAGAGNEQFF. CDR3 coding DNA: TGTGCCAGCAGTGAACTCGTAGCGGGAGCAGGCAATGAGCAGTTCTTC.

CDR3 region: CAWSVWGGETQYF. DNA for the CDR3: TGTGCCTGGAGTGTATGGGGGGGAGAGACCCAGTACTTC. The chain combines TRBV30 with TRBJ2-5; the match to TRBD2 covers 7 bases. Germline CDR1 and CDR2: GTSNPN and SVGIG (reference sequence). The trim removed 0 bases at V and 4 bases at J, leaving 2 bases unmatched. The CDR3 consists of 13 residues. The full variable domain, rest sourced from reference TRBV30 and TRBJ2-5, is SQTIHQWPATLVQPVGSPLSLECTVEGTSNPNLYWYRQAAGRGLQLLFYSVGIGQISSEVPQNLSASRPQDRQFILSSKKLLLSDSGFYLCAWSVWGGETQYFGPGTRLLVL.

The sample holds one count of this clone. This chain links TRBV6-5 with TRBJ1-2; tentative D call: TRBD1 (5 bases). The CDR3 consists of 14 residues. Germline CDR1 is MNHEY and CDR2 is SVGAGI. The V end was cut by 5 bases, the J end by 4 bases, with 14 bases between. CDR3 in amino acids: CASSIGAAAYGYTF. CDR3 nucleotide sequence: TGTGCCAGCAGTATAGGGGCAGCCGCCTATGGCTACACCTTC.

The CDR3: CASVRGQLCYEQYF. DNA for the CDR3: TGTGCCTCAGTTAGGGGTCAGTTGTGTTACGAGCAGTACTTC. The genes are TRBV6-5 and TRBJ2-7; D might be TRBD1 (5 bases). Germline V gene data show CDR1 as MNHEY and CDR2 as SVGAGI. Trimming cost V 11 bases and J 4 bases, with 21 bases left between them. CDR3 size: 14 residues.

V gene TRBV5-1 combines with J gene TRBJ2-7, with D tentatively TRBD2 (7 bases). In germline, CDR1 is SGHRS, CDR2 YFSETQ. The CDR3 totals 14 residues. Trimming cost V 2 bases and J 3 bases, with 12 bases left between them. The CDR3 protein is CASSFGGAGYEQYF. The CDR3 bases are TGCGCCAGCAGCTTTGGGGGGGCCGGCTACGAGCAGTACTTC. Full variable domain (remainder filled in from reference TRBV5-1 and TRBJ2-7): KAGVTQTPRYLIKTRGQQVTLSCSPISGHRSVSWYQQTPGQGLQFLFEYFSETQRNKGNFPGRFSGRQFSNSRSEMNVSTLELGDSALYLCASSFGGAGYEQYFGPGTRLTVT.

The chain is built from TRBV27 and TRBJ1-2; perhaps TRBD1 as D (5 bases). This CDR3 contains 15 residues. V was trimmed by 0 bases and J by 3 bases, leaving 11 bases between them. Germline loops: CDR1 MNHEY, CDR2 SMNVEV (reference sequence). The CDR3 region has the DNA TGTGCCAGCAGTTTATCTCCCAGGGACTACTATGGCTACACCTTC. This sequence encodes CASSLSPRDYYGYTF.

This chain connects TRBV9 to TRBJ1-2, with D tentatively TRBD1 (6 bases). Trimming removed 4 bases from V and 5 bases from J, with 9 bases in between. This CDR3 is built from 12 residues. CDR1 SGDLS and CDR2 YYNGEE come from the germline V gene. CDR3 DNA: TGTGCCAGCAGCCCCGGACAGTATGGCTACACCTTC. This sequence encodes CASSPGQYGYTF.

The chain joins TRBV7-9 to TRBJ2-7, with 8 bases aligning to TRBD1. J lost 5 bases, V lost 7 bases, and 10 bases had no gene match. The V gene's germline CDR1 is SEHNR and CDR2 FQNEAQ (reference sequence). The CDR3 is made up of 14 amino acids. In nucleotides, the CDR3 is TGTGCCAGCACCCCGGGACAGGCCTCGCACGAGCAGTACTTC. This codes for CASTPGQASHEQYF.

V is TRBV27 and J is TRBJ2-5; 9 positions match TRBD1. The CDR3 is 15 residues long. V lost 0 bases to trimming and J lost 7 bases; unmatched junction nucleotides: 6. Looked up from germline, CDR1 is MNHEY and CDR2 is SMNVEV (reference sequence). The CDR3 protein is CASSLSGQGRGTQYF. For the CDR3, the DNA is TGTGCCAGCAGTTTATCGGGACAGGGTCGAGGGACCCAGTACTTC.